The rows below give T cell receptor beta chains drawn from one sample of a study of beta chain features in type 1 diabetes. Method: immunoSEQ multiplex PCR; TCRdb's copy keeps in-frame clones and lacks some. The sample includes 390,000 or so clones, around 13% of them seen just once. The sample taken for sequencing was naive CD4+ T cells from blood. These receptors were collected from a young man in good health. CDR3s leave out the opening cysteine and the closing phenylalanine or tryptophan.

TRBV9,TRBJ2-1,ASSVGQGAYNEQF
TRBV15,TRBJ1-2,ATSVAPPTNYT
TRBV27,TRBJ2-3,ATGLALGLDTQY
TRBV2,TRBJ1-4,ASSEGGGGKLF
TRBV2,TRBJ1-1,ASRQLFMNTEAF
TRBV5-4,TRBJ1-1,ASSFGGKNTEAF
TRBV29-1,TRBJ2-5,SVVEGRETQY
TRBV5-4,TRBJ2-5,ASSSSSGGETQY
TRBV4-1,TRBJ2-3,ASRPSRIGADTQY
TRBV7-9,TRBJ2-1,ASSRNLAGIYNEQF
TRBV7-2,TRBJ1-1,ASSLRDRGQNTEAF
TRBV7-7,TRBJ2-3,ASSQGSAGQRTDTQY
TRBV14,TRBJ1-2,ASSQGRVYGYT
TRBV10-3,TRBJ1-2,AISGDRNGYT
TRBV9,TRBJ2-7,ASSSGTGPYDEQY
TRBV18,TRBJ2-3,ASSPTAGGTDTQY
TRBV7-9,TRBJ1-4,ASSPRTSEKLF
TRBV9,TRBJ2-3,ASSTAGDRTDTQY
TRBV10-1,TRBJ2-3,ASIGGDTQY
TRBV4-1,TRBJ2-1,ASRGVGGSYNEQF
TRBV7-2,TRBJ2-3,ASSLNRPSGAGDTQY
TRBV5-6,TRBJ2-7,ASSLAHYEQY
TRBV7-9,TRBJ1-6,ASSMPSPSPLH
TRBV5-1,TRBJ2-3,ASSPRRTSGGATDTQY
TRBV5-8,TRBJ1-1,ASSFGKLNTEAF
TRBV9,TRBJ1-3,ASSVGGPSGNTIY
TRBV6-5,TRBJ2-5,ASGTGRETQY
TRBV15,TRBJ2-3,ATSRDLMTPDSVTSTDTQY
TRBV10-3,TRBJ2-3,AISTYKPGTGGNTDTQY
TRBV7-3,TRBJ2-3,ASSRDRRGDTQY
TRBV30,TRBJ2-4,AWRANYRVGEALAKNIQY
TRBV7-6,TRBJ1-2,ASSLRQGEGYGYT
TRBV7-9,TRBJ2-1,ASSPRAIISYNEQF
TRBV2,TRBJ2-7,ASSPDRARYEQY
TRBV25-1,TRBJ2-3,ASSQNDRAADTQY
TRBV28,TRBJ2-5,ASSSSEGARYETQY
TRBV9,TRBJ2-3,ASSVTGDTDTQY
TRBV7-3,TRBJ2-1,ASSLTAPLSSYNEQF